The sequence of this T cell receptor beta chain was determined in a study of untreated major depressive disorder. Germline lookup yields CDR1 SGHRS and CDR2 YFSETQ. The CDR3 has 10 residues. Trimming took 2 bases from V and 7 from J, leaving 1 base between them. Produced via immunoSEQ multiplex PCR; TCRdb's table is partial and in-frame only. In the table there are more than 20,000 clones, 85% to 95% of which are singletons. This TCR derives from a man aged 25 to 40 in good health. V usage is TRBV5-1 and J usage is TRBJ1-5; D not certain. Material for sequencing was CD4+ T cells from PBMCs. CDR3 nucleotide sequence: TGCGCCAGCAGCTTACAGCCCCAGCATTTT. Protein product: CASSLQPQHF.